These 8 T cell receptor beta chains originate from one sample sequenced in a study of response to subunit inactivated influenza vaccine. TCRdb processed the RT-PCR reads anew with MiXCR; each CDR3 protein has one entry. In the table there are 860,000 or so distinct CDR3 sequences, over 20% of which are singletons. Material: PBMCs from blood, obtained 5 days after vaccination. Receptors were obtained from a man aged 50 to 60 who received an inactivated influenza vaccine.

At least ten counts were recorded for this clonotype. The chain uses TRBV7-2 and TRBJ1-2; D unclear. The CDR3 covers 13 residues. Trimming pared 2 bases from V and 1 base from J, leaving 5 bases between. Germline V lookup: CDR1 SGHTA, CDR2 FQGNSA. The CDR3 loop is CASSLQNNYGYTF. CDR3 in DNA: TGTGCCAGCAGCTTACAGAATAACTATGGCTACACCTTC.

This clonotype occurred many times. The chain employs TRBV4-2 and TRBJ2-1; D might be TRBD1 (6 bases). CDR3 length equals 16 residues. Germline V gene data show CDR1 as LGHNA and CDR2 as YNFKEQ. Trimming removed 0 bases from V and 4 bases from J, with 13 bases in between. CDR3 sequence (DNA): TGTGCCAGCAGCCAAGACCCGGAAACAGGGTACAATGAGCAGTTCTTC. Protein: CASSQDPETGYNEQFF.

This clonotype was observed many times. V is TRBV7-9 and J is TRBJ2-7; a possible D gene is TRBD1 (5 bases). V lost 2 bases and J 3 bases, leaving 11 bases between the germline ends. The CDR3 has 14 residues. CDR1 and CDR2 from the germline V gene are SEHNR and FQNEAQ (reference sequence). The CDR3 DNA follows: TGTGCCAGCAGCTTAAAGGGGCGGAGCTACGAGCAGTACTTC. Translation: CASSLKGRSYEQYF.

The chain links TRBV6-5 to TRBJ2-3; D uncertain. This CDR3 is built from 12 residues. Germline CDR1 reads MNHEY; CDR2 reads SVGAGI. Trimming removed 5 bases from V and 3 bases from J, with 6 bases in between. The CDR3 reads CASSQKTDTQYF. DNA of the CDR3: TGTGCCAGCAGTCAAAAAACAGATACGCAGTATTTT.

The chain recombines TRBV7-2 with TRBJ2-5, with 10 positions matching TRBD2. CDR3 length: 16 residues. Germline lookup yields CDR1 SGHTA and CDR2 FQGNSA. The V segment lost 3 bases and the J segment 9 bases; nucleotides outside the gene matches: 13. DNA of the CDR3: TGTGCCAGCAGCTTGTTGGTGACTAGCGGGTTAGGGGCCCAGTACTTC. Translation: CASSLLVTSGLGAQYF. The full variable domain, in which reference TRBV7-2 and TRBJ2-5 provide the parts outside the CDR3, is GAGVSQSPSNKVTEKGKDVELRCDPISGHTALYWYRQSLGQGLEFLIYFQGNSAPDKSGLPSDRFSAERTGGSVSTLTIQRTQQEDSAVYLCASSLLVTSGLGAQYFGPGTRLLVL.

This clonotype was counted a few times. Here the CDR3 reads CASSLKREDRNNEQFF. The CDR3 DNA follows: TGTGCCAGCAGTTTGAAGCGGGAGGATCGGAACAATGAGCAGTTCTTC. The chain joins TRBV28 to TRBJ2-1; 9 bases line up with TRBD2. V lost 3 bases, J lost 5 bases, and 8 bases stayed unmatched. Looked up from germline, CDR1 is MDHEN and CDR2 is SYDVKM. This CDR3 contains 16 residues.

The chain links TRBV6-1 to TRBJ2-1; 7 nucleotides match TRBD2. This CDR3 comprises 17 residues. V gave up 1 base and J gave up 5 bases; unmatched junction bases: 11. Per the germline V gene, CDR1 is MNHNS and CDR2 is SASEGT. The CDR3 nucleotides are TGTGCCAGCAGTGAAGACCCGCGGGCAGGGAGGGACAATGAGCAGTTCTTC. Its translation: CASSEDPRAGRDNEQFF.

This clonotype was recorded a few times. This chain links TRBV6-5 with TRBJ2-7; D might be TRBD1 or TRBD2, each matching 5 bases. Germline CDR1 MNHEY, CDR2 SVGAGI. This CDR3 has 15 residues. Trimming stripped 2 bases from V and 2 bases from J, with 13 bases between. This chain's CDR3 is CASSYLGRSPYEQYF. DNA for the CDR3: TGTGCCAGCAGTTACCTGGGACGAAGTCCCTACGAGCAGTACTTC.